This passage covers 8 T cell receptor beta chains from one sample sequenced in a study of blood T cell repertoires in COVID-19. The assay was immunoSEQ multiplex PCR, and TCRdb's table has in-frame clones only and misses some. This sample has over 200,000 clones; 87% occur once, and the top ten carry about 9.3%. Sequenced input: PBMCs or T cells enriched from blood (not recorded which). The receptors stem from a man in his late teens or twenties with acute COVID-19.

The chain couples TRBV30 to TRBJ2-1, with 13 bases matching TRBD2. Per the germline V gene, CDR1 is GTSNPN and CDR2 is SVGIG (reference sequence). The CDR3 covers 16 residues. V shed 8 bases, J shed 7 bases, and the junction held 14 bases outside the gene matches. CDR3 region: CAVMRLAGGWGNEQFF. The CDR3 nucleotides are TGTGCCGTGATGAGACTAGCGGGAGGATGGGGGAATGAGCAGTTCTTC.

This clone was seen more than once but under ten times. The CDR3 here is CASSSGAAEWGYTF. The CDR3 nucleotides read TGTGCCAGCAGTTCTGGGGCCGCAGAGTGGGGCTACACCTTC. The chain links TRBV28 to TRBJ1-2; TRBD1 might be the D (5 bases). The CDR3 loop spans 14 amino acids. The ends were cut back, 4 bases at V and 8 bases at J, with 17 bases in the middle. Germline V CDR1 and CDR2: MDHEN, SYDVKM.

V is TRBV2 and J is TRBJ2-7, with a weak D call TRBD2 (5 bases). Trimming shortened V by 8 bases and J by 4 bases, and 18 bases separated the two germline ends. Germline V CDR1 and CDR2: SNHLY, FYNNEI. This CDR3 region has 14 residues. The CDR3 nucleotides read TGTGCCAGCGGAGATCTTATACGGGGTTACGAGCAGTACTTC. The encoded protein is CASGDLIRGYEQYF.

The V call is TRBV15, the J call TRBJ2-2, with D hard to call. This CDR3 spans 12 amino acids. Germline assignment: CDR1 LNHNV and CDR2 YYDKDF (reference sequence). V was clipped by 3 bases and J by 8 bases, with 7 bases between them. In DNA, the CDR3 is TGTGCCACCAGCAGGAGTCCTGGGGAGCTGTTTTTT. Translation gives CATSRSPGELFF.

This clone was recorded only once. This chain uses TRBV9 with TRBJ1-3; 9 bases agree with TRBD1. Losses at the gene ends were 1 base for V and 3 bases for J; bases not matched to a gene: 8. This CDR3 contains 17 residues. CDR1 is SGDLS and CDR2 is YYNGEE in the germline V gene. The chain's CDR3 is CASSVNLQGALGNTIYF. The DNA for the CDR3 is TGTGCCAGCAGCGTAAACTTACAGGGGGCACTTGGAAACACCATATATTTT.

This chain links TRBV24-1 with TRBJ1-4; 9 positions match TRBD1. This CDR3 comprises 16 residues. After removal of 7 bases from V and 3 bases from J, the junction contained 8 bases not matched to a gene. Per germline, CDR1 KGHDR and CDR2 SFDVKD. CDR3 in amino acids: CATSVDRGGSNEKLFF. The DNA of the CDR3 is TGTGCCACCAGCGTGGACAGGGGAGGTTCTAATGAAAAACTGTTTTTT.

The genes are TRBV28 and TRBJ2-2; D is possibly TRBD1 (5 bases). The V end lost 3 bases, the J end lost 3 bases, and 17 bases lay between the germline ends. Germline V gene lookup returns CDR1 MDHEN and CDR2 SYDVKM. This CDR3 has 17 residues. The DNA for the CDR3 is TGTGCCAGCAGTTTGAATTGGGGCAGCACGCACACCGGGGAGCTGTTTTTT. Translating it yields CASSLNWGSTHTGELFF.

This chain uses TRBV7-3 with TRBJ2-2; 8 bases agree with TRBD2. With 5 bases clipped from V and 3 bases from J, the junction kept 5 bases outside the gene matches. Germline lookup yields CDR1 SGHTA and CDR2 FQGTGA. The CDR3 is made up of 15 amino acids. The CDR3 nucleotides are TGTGCCAGCAGCCCCAGCGGGAGTGACACCGGGGAGCTGTTTTTT. It yields the protein CASSPSGSDTGELFF. The complete variable domain, with remaining parts taken from reference TRBV7-3 and TRBJ2-2, reads GAGVSQTPSNKVTEKGKYVELRCDPISGHTALYWYRQSLGQGPEFLIYFQGTGAADDSGLPNDRFFAVRPEGSVSTLKIQRTERGDSAVYLCASSPSGSDTGELFFGEGSRLTVL.